This TCR beta chain comes out of a study of blood T cell repertoires in COVID-19. Study overall: Sites across the United States, Italy and Spain contributed samples from acute and convalescent COVID-19. PBMCs, B-cell-depleted T cells, or T cells were the source of the cDNA or gDNA that made up the material.

The junction had 6 bases not matched to a gene; V was cut back by 5 bases and J by 0 bases. Germline values: CDR1 MNHEY, CDR2 SVGAGI. The CDR3 loop spans 15 amino acids. In the authors' methods: Amplification of reference gene primers was used by the study to estimate nucleated cell counts. Assay used: immunoSEQ multiplex PCR; TCRdb lists only in-frame clones, some missing. V and J calls and clone size follow that table, whereas D and trimming were derived from the DNA. The table has hundreds of thousands of clones, 70% to 90% seen once. Specimen: peripheral blood. The sequence derives from a woman aged 18-29 years who had recovered from COVID-19. The rearrangement joins TRBV6-5 to TRBJ2-5; 7 nucleotides align to TRBD1. The CDR3 region is CASSRIGTDQETQYF. For the CDR3, the DNA is TGTGCCAGCAGTCGAATTGGGACAGACCAAGAGACCCAGTACTTC.